The entry below gives a single T cell receptor beta chain sequence along with its context. Antigen: not known. Treatment indicated: some 20 received Ad26.COV2.S at low or high dose, single or two shots; 5 received placebo; per-sample allocation not given. The samples date from day 63 after the first vaccine or placebo injection. The donor's status was that of an adult aged 18-55 years in Boston. This sample is part of a study of Ad26.COV2.S vaccination and SARS-CoV-2 variants. Sequenced by immunoSEQ multiplex PCR; TCRdb stores in-frame clones only, minus some. This sample has 380,000 or so clones, with 88% found just once. The CDR3 loop spans 16 amino acids. Unmatched junction bases numbered 9, after V lost 1 base and J lost 5 bases. Germline V gives CDR1 SGHDT, CDR2 YYEEEE. The study, taken as a whole, reports: Post-vaccination spike-specific CD8+ and CD4+ T cell responses reportedly had substantial breadth.

The material sequenced was peripheral blood, taken in a trial of Ad26.COV2.S vaccine versus placebo. The TCR sequence derives from a person between 18 and 65 years old who received the Ad26.COV2.S COVID-19 vaccine or a placebo. The rearrangement links TRBV5-6 to TRBJ2-5; 9 bases fit TRBD2. The CDR3 loop reads CASSLIVAGAGETQYF. In DNA, the CDR3 is TGTGCCAGCAGCTTGATAGTAGCGGGGGCCGGGGAGACCCAGTACTTC.